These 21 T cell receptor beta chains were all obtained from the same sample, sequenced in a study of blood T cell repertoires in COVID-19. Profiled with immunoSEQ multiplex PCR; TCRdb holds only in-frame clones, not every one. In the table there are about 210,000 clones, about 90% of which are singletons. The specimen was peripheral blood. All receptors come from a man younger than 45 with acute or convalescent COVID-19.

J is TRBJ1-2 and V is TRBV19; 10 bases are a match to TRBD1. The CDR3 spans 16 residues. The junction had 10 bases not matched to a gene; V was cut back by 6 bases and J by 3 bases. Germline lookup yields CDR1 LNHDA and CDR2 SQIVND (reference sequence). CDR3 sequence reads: CASSRTRDRGHYGYTF. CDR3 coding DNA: TGTGCCAGTAGCCGGACTCGGGACAGGGGTCACTATGGCTACACCTTC.

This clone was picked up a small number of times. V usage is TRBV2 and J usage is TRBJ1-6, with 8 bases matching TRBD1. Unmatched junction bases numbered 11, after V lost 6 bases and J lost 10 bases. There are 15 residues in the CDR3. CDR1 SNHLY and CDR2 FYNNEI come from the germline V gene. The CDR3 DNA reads TGTGCCAGCAGGGCAGGGGGCTCATCGGTGTCACCCCTCCACTTT. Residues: CASRAGGSSVSPLHF. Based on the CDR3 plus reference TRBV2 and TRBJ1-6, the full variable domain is EPEVTQTPSHQVTQMGQEVILRCVPISNHLYFYWYRQILGQKVEFLVSFYNNEISEKSEIFDDQFSVERPDGSNFTLKIRSTKLEDSAMYFCASRAGGSSVSPLHFGNGTRLTVT.

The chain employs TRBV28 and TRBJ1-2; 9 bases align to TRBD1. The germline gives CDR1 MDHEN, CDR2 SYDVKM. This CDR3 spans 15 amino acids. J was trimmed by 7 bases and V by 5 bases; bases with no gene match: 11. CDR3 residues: CASSLAGTGSGGYTF. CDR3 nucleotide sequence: TGTGCCAGCAGTCTCGCCGGGACAGGGAGTGGTGGCTACACCTTC.

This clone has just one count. The DNA for the CDR3 is TGTGCCAGCAGCGCCAGACCTAGTACTTTGGGCTACACCTTC. It is translated as CASSARPSTLGYTF. The chain recombines TRBV6-5 with TRBJ1-2; unclear D gene. V dropped 6 bases and J dropped 8 bases, with 19 bases sitting between them. This CDR3 is built from 14 residues. From germline, CDR1 is MNHEY and CDR2 SVGAGI.

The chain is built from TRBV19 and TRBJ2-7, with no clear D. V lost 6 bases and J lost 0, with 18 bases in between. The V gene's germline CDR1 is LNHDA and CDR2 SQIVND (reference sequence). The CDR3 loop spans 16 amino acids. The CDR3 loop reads CASSPLRSTSSYEQYF. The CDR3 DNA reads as TGTGCCAGTAGCCCCCTTAGATCGACAAGCTCCTACGAGCAGTACTTC.

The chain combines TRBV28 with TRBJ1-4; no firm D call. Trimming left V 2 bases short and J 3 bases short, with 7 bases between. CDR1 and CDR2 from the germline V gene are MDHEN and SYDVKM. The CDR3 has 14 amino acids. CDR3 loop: CASSLSGPNEKLFF. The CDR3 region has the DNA TGTGCCAGCAGTTTAAGCGGACCTAATGAAAAACTGTTTTTT. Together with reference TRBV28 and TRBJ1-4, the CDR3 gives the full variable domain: DVKVTQSSRYLVKRTGEKVFLECVQDMDHENMFWYRQDPGLGLRLIYFSYDVKMKEKGDIPEGYSVSREKKERFSLILESASTNQTSMYLCASSLSGPNEKLFFGSGTQLSVL.

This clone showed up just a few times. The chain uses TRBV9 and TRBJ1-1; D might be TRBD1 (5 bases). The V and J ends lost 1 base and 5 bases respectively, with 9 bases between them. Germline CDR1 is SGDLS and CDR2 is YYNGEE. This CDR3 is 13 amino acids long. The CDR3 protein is CASSVQGWTEAFF. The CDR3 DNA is TGTGCCAGCAGCGTACAGGGATGGACTGAAGCTTTCTTT.

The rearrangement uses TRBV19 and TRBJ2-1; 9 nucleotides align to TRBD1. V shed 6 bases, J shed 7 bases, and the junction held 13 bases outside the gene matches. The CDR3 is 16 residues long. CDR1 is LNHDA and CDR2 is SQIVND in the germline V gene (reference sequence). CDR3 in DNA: TGTGCCAGTAGGAAAACCGGGACAGGGCTAGGGAATGAGCAGTTCTTC. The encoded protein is CASRKTGTGLGNEQFF.

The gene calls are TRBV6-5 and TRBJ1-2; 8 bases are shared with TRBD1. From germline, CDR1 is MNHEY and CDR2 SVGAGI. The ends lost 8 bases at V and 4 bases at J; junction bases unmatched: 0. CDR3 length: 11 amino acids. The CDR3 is CASGQGYGYTF. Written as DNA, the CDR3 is TGTGCCAGCGGACAGGGCTATGGCTACACCTTC.

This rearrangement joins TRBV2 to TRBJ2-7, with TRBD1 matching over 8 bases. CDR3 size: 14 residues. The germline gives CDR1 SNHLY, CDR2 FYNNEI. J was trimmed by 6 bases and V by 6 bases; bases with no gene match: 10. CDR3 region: CASRALTGDGEQYF. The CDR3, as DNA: TGTGCCAGCAGGGCTTTGACAGGGGACGGCGAGCAGTACTTC. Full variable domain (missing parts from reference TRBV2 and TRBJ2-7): EPEVTQTPSHQVTQMGQEVILRCVPISNHLYFYWYRQILGQKVEFLVSFYNNEISEKSEIFDDQFSVERPDGSNFTLKIRSTKLEDSAMYFCASRALTGDGEQYFGPGTRLTVT.

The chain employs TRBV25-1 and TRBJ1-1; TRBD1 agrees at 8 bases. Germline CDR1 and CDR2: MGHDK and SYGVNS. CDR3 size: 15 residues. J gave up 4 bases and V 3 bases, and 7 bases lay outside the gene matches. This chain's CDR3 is CASSEPARGLTEAFF. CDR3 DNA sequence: TGTGCCAGCAGTGAGCCGGCCAGGGGGCTCACTGAAGCTTTCTTT.

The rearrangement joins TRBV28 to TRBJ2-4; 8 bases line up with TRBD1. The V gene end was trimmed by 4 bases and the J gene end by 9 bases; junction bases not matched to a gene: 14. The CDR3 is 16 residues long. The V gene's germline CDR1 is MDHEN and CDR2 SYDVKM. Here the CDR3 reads CASSSSRQGARSIQYF. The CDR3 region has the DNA TGTGCCAGCAGTTCGTCTCGGCAGGGGGCACGTAGCATTCAGTACTTC.

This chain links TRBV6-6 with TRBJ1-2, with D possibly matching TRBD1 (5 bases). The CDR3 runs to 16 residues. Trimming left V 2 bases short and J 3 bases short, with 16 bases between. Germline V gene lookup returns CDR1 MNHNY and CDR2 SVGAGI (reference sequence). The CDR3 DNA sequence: TGTGCCAGCAGTTACACCATCCGGAAAGGGGACTATGGCTACACCTTC. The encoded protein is CASSYTIRKGDYGYTF.

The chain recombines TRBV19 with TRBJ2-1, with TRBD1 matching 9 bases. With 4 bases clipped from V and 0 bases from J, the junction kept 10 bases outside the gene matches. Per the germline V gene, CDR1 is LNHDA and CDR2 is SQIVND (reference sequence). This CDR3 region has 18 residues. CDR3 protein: CASSRTGVPMSSYNEQFF. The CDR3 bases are TGTGCCAGTAGTAGGACAGGGGTCCCTATGAGCTCCTACAATGAGCAGTTCTTC.

CDR3 DNA: TGTGCCAGCAGAAAAGGAGAGGGGGCAGATACGCAGTATTTT. Its translation is CASRKGEGADTQYF. The chain has TRBV21-1 and TRBJ2-3; TRBD1 is the table's D call and was not checked against the DNA. TRBV21-1 is assigned pseudogene status. This CDR3 spans 14 amino acids.

The CDR3 nucleotides are TGTGCCAGCAGCTCAACGGGACAGCTTGCTACCTCTGGGGCCAACGTCCTGACTTTC. It is translated as CASSSTGQLATSGANVLTF. The chain couples TRBV14 to TRBJ2-6; 7 nucleotides match TRBD1. Germline values: CDR1 SGHDN, CDR2 FVKESK. After removal of 5 bases from V and 0 bases from J, the junction contained 13 bases not matched to a gene. The CDR3 is made up of 19 amino acids.

CDR3 sequence (DNA): TGTGCCAGCAGTTTCTCCGGGGTTGCACAGCCCCAGCATTTT. This codes for CASSFSGVAQPQHF. The V gene is TRBV27, the J gene TRBJ1-5, with no clear D. The CDR3 sequence is 14 residues long. V lost 3 bases and J lost 7, with 13 bases in between. Germline assignment: CDR1 MNHEY and CDR2 SMNVEV (reference sequence).

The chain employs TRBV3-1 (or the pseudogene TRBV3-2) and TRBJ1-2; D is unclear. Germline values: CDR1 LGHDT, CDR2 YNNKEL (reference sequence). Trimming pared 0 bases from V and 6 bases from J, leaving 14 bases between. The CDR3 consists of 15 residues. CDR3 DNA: TGTGCCAGCAGCCAAGAATTTACCTCGAGGAATGGCTACACCTTC. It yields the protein CASSQEFTSRNGYTF.

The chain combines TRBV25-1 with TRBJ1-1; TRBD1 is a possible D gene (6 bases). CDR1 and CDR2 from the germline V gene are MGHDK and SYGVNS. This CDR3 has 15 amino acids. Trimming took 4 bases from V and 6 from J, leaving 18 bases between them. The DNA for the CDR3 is TGTGCCAGCAGTGGGGACACAACTGGAGCCCCTGAAGCTTTCTTT. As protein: CASSGDTTGAPEAFF.

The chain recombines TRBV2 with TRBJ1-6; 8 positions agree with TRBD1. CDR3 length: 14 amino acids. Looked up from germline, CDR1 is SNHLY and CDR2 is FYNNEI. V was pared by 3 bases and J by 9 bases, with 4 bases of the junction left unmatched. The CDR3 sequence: CASSDQGAGSPLHF. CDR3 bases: TGTGCCAGCAGTGATCAGGGGGCCGGTTCACCCCTCCACTTT.

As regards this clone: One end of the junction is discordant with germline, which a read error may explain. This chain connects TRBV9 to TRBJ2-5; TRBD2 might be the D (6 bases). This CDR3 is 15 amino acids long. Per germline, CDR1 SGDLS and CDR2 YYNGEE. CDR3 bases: TGTGCCAGCAGCGTAGGGGGCGGGGTGCAAGGGACCCAGTACTTC. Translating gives CASSVGGGVQGTQYF.